This is a list of T cell receptor beta chains from one sample in a study of cytomegalovirus exposure and HLA in healthy donors. Assay: immunoSEQ multiplex PCR; the TCRdb copy retains only in-frame clones and omits some. The sample includes more than 200,000 clones, about 90% of them seen just once. Sample: PBMCs. These receptors were collected from a woman aged 30 to 39 in good health and CMV-seronegative. The CDR3 runs from the conserved cysteine through the conserved F or W. Fields, in order: J gene, V gene, D gene, clone size, CDR3 DNA, CDR3 protein. A D gene is named only where the DNA matches it firmly. Size is omitted from some rows. Given values are once, few, many or a class for expanded clones.

J gene: TRBJ2-3
V gene: TRBV6-4
D gene: -
clone size: once
CDR3 DNA: TGTGCCAGCAGTTCCGGGACTGGCACAGATACGCAGTATTTT
CDR3 protein: CASSSGTGTDTQYF

J gene: TRBJ2-7
V gene: TRBV25-1
D gene: -
clone size: -
CDR3 DNA: TGTGCCAGCAGTGATTCAGTCACAGGGAGCTCCTACGAGCAGTACTTC
CDR3 protein: CASSDSVTGSSYEQYF

J gene: TRBJ1-4
V gene: TRBV19
D gene: -
clone size: -
CDR3 DNA: TGTGCCAGTAGTATCGGGGGGATGGAAAAACTGTTTTTT
CDR3 protein: CASSIGGMEKLFF

J gene: TRBJ2-1
V gene: TRBV27
D gene: -
clone size: -
CDR3 DNA: TGTGCCAGTTGGGCAGGCAATGAGCAGTTCTTC
CDR3 protein: CASWAGNEQFF

J gene: TRBJ1-5
V gene: TRBV2
D gene: TRBD1
clone size: -
CDR3 DNA: TGTGCCAGCAGCCGACAGGGGCGCAATCAGCCCCAGCATTTT
CDR3 protein: CASSRQGRNQPQHF

J gene: TRBJ1-3
V gene: TRBV9
D gene: -
clone size: -
CDR3 DNA: TGTGCCAGCAGCGTAGTTCAATCTGGAAACACCATATATTTT
CDR3 protein: CASSVVQSGNTIYF

J gene: TRBJ1-4
V gene: TRBV28
D gene: -
clone size: -
CDR3 DNA: TGTGCCAGCAGTTTCGTGGGGGCAGGTGAAAAACTGTTTTTT
CDR3 protein: CASSFVGAGEKLFF

J gene: TRBJ1-1
V gene: TRBV5-6
D gene: -
clone size: -
CDR3 DNA: TGTGCCAGCAGCGAGGGACCAGGCAACACTGAAGCTTTCTTT
CDR3 protein: CASSEGPGNTEAFF

J gene: TRBJ2-2
V gene: TRBV13
D gene: TRBD2
clone size: -
CDR3 DNA: TGTGCCAGCAGCCCTGAGCGGGAGCCCGGGGAGCTGTTTTTT
CDR3 protein: CASSPEREPGELFF

J gene: TRBJ2-7
V gene: TRBV11-3
D gene: -
clone size: once
CDR3 DNA: TGTGCCAGCAGCCGAGACCCCTACGAGCAGTACTTC
CDR3 protein: CASSRDPYEQYF

J gene: TRBJ2-3
V gene: TRBV7-9
D gene: -
clone size: -
CDR3 DNA: TGTGCCAGCACCCCAGCTGGCAGCACAGATACGCAGTATTTT
CDR3 protein: CASTPAGSTDTQYF

J gene: TRBJ2-1
V gene: TRBV10-3
D gene: -
clone size: -
CDR3 DNA: TGTGCCATCAGTGACCCCAACTCCTACAATGAGCAGTTCTTC
CDR3 protein: CAISDPNSYNEQFF

J gene: TRBJ2-7
V gene: TRBV5-6
D gene: TRBD1
clone size: few
CDR3 DNA: TGTGCCAGCAGCCCAGTGGGACAGGGGACCTACGAGCAGTACTTC
CDR3 protein: CASSPVGQGTYEQYF

J gene: TRBJ2-1
V gene: TRBV4-3
D gene: TRBD2
clone size: -
CDR3 DNA: TGCGCCAGCAGCCAAGAACTAGGACTAGTAATTTATGAGCAGTTCTTC
CDR3 protein: CASSQELGLVIYEQFF

J gene: TRBJ2-7
V gene: TRBV2
D gene: -
clone size: -
CDR3 DNA: TGTGCCAGCGGGAAGTTGAACTACGAGCAGTACTTC
CDR3 protein: CASGKLNYEQYF

J gene: TRBJ2-1
V gene: TRBV11-1
D gene: -
clone size: -
CDR3 DNA: TGTGCCAGCAGCTTAGCCGTGACGTACGCCGTTGAGCAGTTCTTC
CDR3 protein: CASSLAVTYAVEQFF

J gene: TRBJ2-1
V gene: TRBV2
D gene: -
clone size: -
CDR3 DNA: TGTGCCAGCAGTGCCCCGGTTGGTTTTGTATTGGACAATGAGCAGTTCTTC
CDR3 protein: CASSAPVGFVLDNEQFF

J gene: TRBJ2-4
V gene: TRBV28
D gene: -
clone size: -
CDR3 DNA: TGTGCCAGCAGGTCAGGGGAAGGAGCCAAAAACATTCAGTACTTC
CDR3 protein: CASRSGEGAKNIQYF

J gene: TRBJ2-3
V gene: TRBV6-4
D gene: TRBD1
clone size: once
CDR3 DNA: TGTGCCAGCAGAGCATCCGGGACAGGGATCACAGATACGCAGTATTTT
CDR3 protein: CASRASGTGITDTQYF

J gene: TRBJ2-7
V gene: TRBV30
D gene: -
clone size: few
CDR3 DNA: TGTGCCTGGGAGCCAGGGCTCCTTAGCTCCTACGAGCAGTACTTC
CDR3 protein: CAWEPGLLSSYEQYF

J gene: TRBJ2-7
V gene: TRBV6-6
D gene: TRBD2
clone size: -
CDR3 DNA: TGTGCCAGCAGTTATGGCGGGGGGGGCTACGAGCAGTACTTC
CDR3 protein: CASSYGGGGYEQYF

J gene: TRBJ2-1
V gene: TRBV5-1
D gene: -
clone size: -
CDR3 DNA: TGCGCCAGCAGCTTGGCCCTGGTCCGCAATGAGCAGTTCTTC
CDR3 protein: CASSLALVRNEQFF

J gene: TRBJ2-3
V gene: TRBV28
D gene: -
clone size: -
CDR3 DNA: TGTGCCAGCAGTTTATCCCCTTTCACTCCGGCTCCGCAGTATTTT
CDR3 protein: CASSLSPFTPAPQYF

J gene: TRBJ2-7
V gene: TRBV7-9
D gene: -
clone size: -
CDR3 DNA: TGTGCCAGCAGCTTAGCATCCACTCGCGAGCAGTACTTC
CDR3 protein: CASSLASTREQYF

J gene: TRBJ2-1
V gene: TRBV7-8
D gene: -
clone size: -
CDR3 DNA: TGTGCCAGCAGCTTAGTGACACACTCCTACAATGAGCAGTTCTTC
CDR3 protein: CASSLVTHSYNEQFF

J gene: TRBJ2-3
V gene: TRBV9
D gene: TRBD2
clone size: -
CDR3 DNA: TGTGCCAGCAGCGTGGCTAGCGGCAACACAGATACGCAGTATTTT
CDR3 protein: CASSVASGNTDTQYF

J gene: TRBJ1-1
V gene: TRBV18
D gene: -
clone size: few
CDR3 DNA: TGTGCCAGCTCACCACTTCAGGACGGGAACACTGAAGCTTTCTTT
CDR3 protein: CASSPLQDGNTEAFF

J gene: TRBJ2-7
V gene: TRBV6-5
D gene: TRBD1
clone size: few
CDR3 DNA: TGTGCCAGCAGCCCGACAGGGCCCCCCTACGAGCAGTACTTC
CDR3 protein: CASSPTGPPYEQYF

J gene: TRBJ2-1
V gene: TRBV27
D gene: -
clone size: -
CDR3 DNA: TGTGCCAGCAGTTTTAGGGCTAGCAGACGAGGCCGTAATGAGCAGTTCTTC
CDR3 protein: CASSFRASRRGRNEQFF

J gene: TRBJ2-7
V gene: TRBV11-3
D gene: TRBD1
clone size: -
CDR3 DNA: TGTGCCAGCTCTGCGGGACAGGGGGCAGGAGAGCAGTACTTC
CDR3 protein: CASSAGQGAGEQYF

J gene: TRBJ2-7
V gene: TRBV7-9
D gene: TRBD2
clone size: -
CDR3 DNA: TGTGCCAGCAGCATCCTAGCGGGAGGGCCCGACGAGCAGTACTTC
CDR3 protein: CASSILAGGPDEQYF

J gene: TRBJ2-3
V gene: TRBV5-1
D gene: -
clone size: -
CDR3 DNA: TGCGCCAGCAGCTTTCGGGACTCTAGCACAGATACGCAGTATTTT
CDR3 protein: CASSFRDSSTDTQYF

J gene: TRBJ2-7
V gene: TRBV9
D gene: TRBD2
clone size: -
CDR3 DNA: TGTGCCAGCAGCGTAACAGCGGGAGAGGGGTACGAGCAGTACTTC
CDR3 protein: CASSVTAGEGYEQYF

J gene: TRBJ2-7
V gene: TRBV10-2
D gene: TRBD2
clone size: -
CDR3 DNA: TGCGCCAGCAGTGAGCAAGCGGGAGGGGTCTACGAGCAGTACTTC
CDR3 protein: CASSEQAGGVYEQYF

J gene: TRBJ1-2
V gene: TRBV27
D gene: -
clone size: -
CDR3 DNA: TGTGCCAGCAGTTCAGGGCTCGAACTTAGTAGTGGCTACACCTTC
CDR3 protein: CASSSGLELSSGYTF

J gene: TRBJ2-5
V gene: TRBV29-1
D gene: -
clone size: -
CDR3 DNA: TGCAGCGTTGAAGATCAATGGCAGGAAGAGACCCAGTACTTC
CDR3 protein: CSVEDQWQEETQYF

J gene: TRBJ2-1
V gene: TRBV6-6
D gene: -
clone size: -
CDR3 DNA: TGTGCCAGCAGTCTCAGGGTTAGCTCCTACAATGAGCAGTTCTTC
CDR3 protein: CASSLRVSSYNEQFF

J gene: TRBJ2-1
V gene: TRBV7-7
D gene: TRBD2
clone size: -
CDR3 DNA: TGTGCCAGCAGCCCCGTTGGACTAGCTTTCAGTGAGCAGTTCTTC
CDR3 protein: CASSPVGLAFSEQFF

J gene: TRBJ2-1
V gene: TRBV29-1
D gene: -
clone size: -
CDR3 DNA: TGCAGCGTACAAATGACAGCTCAATTCTACAATGAGCAGTTCTTC
CDR3 protein: CSVQMTAQFYNEQFF

J gene: TRBJ1-4
V gene: TRBV29-1
D gene: -
clone size: -
CDR3 DNA: TGCAGCGTTTCCTGGGAGGAAAAACTGTTTTTT
CDR3 protein: CSVSWEEKLFF

J gene: TRBJ2-1
V gene: TRBV4-3
D gene: TRBD2
clone size: -
CDR3 DNA: TGCGCCAGCAGCCAAGAACCCGGGGGGTTGAGCGGGAGGGCCTCCTACAATGAGCAGTTCTTC
CDR3 protein: CASSQEPGGLSGRASYNEQFF

J gene: TRBJ1-4
V gene: TRBV9
D gene: -
clone size: -
CDR3 DNA: TGTGCCAGCAGCGTAGAGGGGGATCCTAATGAAAAACTGTTTTTT
CDR3 protein: CASSVEGDPNEKLFF

J gene: TRBJ2-3
V gene: TRBV9
D gene: -
clone size: -
CDR3 DNA: TGTGCCAGCAGCGCCTTGGCAGCGACCACAGATACGCAGTATTTT
CDR3 protein: CASSALAATTDTQYF

J gene: TRBJ2-7
V gene: TRBV18
D gene: -
clone size: -
CDR3 DNA: TGTGCCAGCTCACCACTGGACCTTTCCTCCTACGAGCAGTACTTC
CDR3 protein: CASSPLDLSSYEQYF

J gene: TRBJ2-3
V gene: TRBV6-5
D gene: TRBD2
clone size: -
CDR3 DNA: TGTGCCAGCAGTTCCCTGACTAGCGGGAGAACAGATACGCAGTATTTT
CDR3 protein: CASSSLTSGRTDTQYF

J gene: TRBJ2-3
V gene: TRBV7-9
D gene: -
clone size: -
CDR3 DNA: TGTGCCAGCAGCTCCCTTGTGCAGTATTTT
CDR3 protein: CASSSLVQYF

J gene: TRBJ2-5
V gene: TRBV7-2
D gene: -
clone size: once
CDR3 DNA: TGTGCCAGCAGCTTAGGCTCCCAAACAGCGGGTAACCAGTACTTC
CDR3 protein: CASSLGSQTAGNQYF

J gene: TRBJ2-6
V gene: TRBV7-9
D gene: TRBD1
clone size: -
CDR3 DNA: TGTGCCAGCAGCGCCTCAGGGGGCTCTGGGGCCAACGTCCTGACTTTC
CDR3 protein: CASSASGGSGANVLTF

J gene: TRBJ2-2
V gene: TRBV10-3
D gene: -
clone size: -
CDR3 DNA: TGTGCCATCAGTGAGTCCGTAACCGGGGAGCTGTTTTTT
CDR3 protein: CAISESVTGELFF

J gene: TRBJ2-1
V gene: TRBV27
D gene: -
clone size: -
CDR3 DNA: TGTGCCAGCAGTTGGGTGACTAGTTTTACTGATGAGCAGTTCTTC
CDR3 protein: CASSWVTSFTDEQFF

J gene: TRBJ2-5
V gene: TRBV25-1
D gene: -
clone size: -
CDR3 DNA: TGTGCCAGCAGTGAATCCGTGGGAGTGTCGGAGACCCAGTACTTC
CDR3 protein: CASSESVGVSETQYF

J gene: TRBJ1-2
V gene: TRBV7-9
D gene: -
clone size: -
CDR3 DNA: TGTGCCAGCAGCTTAGCGGCGAGGACTAACTATGGCTACACCTTC
CDR3 protein: CASSLAARTNYGYTF

J gene: TRBJ2-5
V gene: TRBV5-8
D gene: -
clone size: once
CDR3 DNA: TGTGCCAGCAGCTTGTCGGAGGGGGTATTCCAAGAGACCCAGTACTTC
CDR3 protein: CASSLSEGVFQETQYF

J gene: TRBJ2-3
V gene: TRBV18
D gene: TRBD1
clone size: -
CDR3 DNA: TGTGCCAGTACAGGGGCAGATACGCAGTATTTT
CDR3 protein: CASTGADTQYF

J gene: TRBJ2-7
V gene: TRBV7-2
D gene: TRBD2
clone size: -
CDR3 DNA: TGTGCCAGCAGCTTCCAGCGGGAGGCCCAACAGTACTTC
CDR3 protein: CASSFQREAQQYF